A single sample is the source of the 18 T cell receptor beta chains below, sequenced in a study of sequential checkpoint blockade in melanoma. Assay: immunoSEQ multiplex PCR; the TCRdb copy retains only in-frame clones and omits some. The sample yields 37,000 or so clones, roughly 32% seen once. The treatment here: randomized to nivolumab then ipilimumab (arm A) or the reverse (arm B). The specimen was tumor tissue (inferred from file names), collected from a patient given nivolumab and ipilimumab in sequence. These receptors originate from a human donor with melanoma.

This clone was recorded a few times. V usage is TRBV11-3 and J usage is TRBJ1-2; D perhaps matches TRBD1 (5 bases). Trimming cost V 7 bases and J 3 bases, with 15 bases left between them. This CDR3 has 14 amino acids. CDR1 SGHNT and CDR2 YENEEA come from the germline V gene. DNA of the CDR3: TGTGCCAGCACGGAGGGGTGGGTCGACTATGGCTACACCTTC. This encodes CASTEGWVDYGYTF.

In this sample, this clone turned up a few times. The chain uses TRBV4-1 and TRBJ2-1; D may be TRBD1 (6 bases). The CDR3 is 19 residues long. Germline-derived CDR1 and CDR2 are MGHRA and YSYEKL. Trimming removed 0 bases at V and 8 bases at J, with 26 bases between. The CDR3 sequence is CASSQEEWGHGKGFHEQFF. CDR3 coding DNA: TGCGCCAGCAGCCAAGAGGAGTGGGGACATGGGAAGGGCTTCCATGAGCAGTTCTTC.

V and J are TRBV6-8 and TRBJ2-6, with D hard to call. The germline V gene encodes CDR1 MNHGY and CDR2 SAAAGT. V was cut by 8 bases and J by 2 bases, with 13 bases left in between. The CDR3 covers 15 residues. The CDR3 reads CASSSAYAGANVLTF. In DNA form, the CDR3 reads TGTGCCAGCTCGTCGGCGTATGCTGGGGCCAACGTCCTGACTTTC.

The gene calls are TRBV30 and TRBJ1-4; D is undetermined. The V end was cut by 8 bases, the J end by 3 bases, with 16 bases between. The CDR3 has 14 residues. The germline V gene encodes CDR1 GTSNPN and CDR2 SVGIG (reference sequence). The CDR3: CAARVGPPNEKLFF. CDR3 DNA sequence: TGTGCCGCGCGGGTAGGGCCGCCTAATGAAAAACTGTTTTTT.

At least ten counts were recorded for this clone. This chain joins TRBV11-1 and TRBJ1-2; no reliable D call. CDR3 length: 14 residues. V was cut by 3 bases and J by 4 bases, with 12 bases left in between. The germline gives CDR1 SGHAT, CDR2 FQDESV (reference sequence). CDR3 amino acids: CASSLSEGGYGYTF. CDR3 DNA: TGTGCCAGCAGCTTGTCTGAGGGTGGCTATGGCTACACCTTC.

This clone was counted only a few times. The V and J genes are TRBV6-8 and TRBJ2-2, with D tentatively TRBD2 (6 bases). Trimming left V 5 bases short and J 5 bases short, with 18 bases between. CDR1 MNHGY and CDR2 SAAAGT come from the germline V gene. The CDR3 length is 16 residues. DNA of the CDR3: TGTGCCAGCAGTGAGACTCCGTCAGGGAGGACCGGGGAGCTGTTTTTT. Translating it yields CASSETPSGRTGELFF.

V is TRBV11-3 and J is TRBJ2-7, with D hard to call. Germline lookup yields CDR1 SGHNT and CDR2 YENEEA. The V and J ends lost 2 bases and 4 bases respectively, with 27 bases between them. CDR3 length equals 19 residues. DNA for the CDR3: TGTGCCAGCAGCTTATTTCCCCCTAGATCAGGTCGCCGTCTATACGAGCAGTACTTC. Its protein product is CASSLFPPRSGRRLYEQYF.

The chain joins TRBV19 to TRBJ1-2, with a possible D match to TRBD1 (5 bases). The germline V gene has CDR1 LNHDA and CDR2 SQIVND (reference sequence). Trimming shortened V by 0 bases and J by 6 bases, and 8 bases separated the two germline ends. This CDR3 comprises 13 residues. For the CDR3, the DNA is TGTGCCAGTAGTATAGAACAAGGGGATGGCTACACCTTC. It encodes CASSIEQGDGYTF. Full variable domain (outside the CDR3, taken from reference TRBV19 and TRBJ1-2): DGGITQSPKYLFRKEGQNVTLSCEQNLNHDAMYWYRQDPGQGLRLIYYSQIVNDFQKGDIAEGYSVSREKKESFPLTVTSAQKNPTAFYLCASSIEQGDGYTFGSGTRLTVV.

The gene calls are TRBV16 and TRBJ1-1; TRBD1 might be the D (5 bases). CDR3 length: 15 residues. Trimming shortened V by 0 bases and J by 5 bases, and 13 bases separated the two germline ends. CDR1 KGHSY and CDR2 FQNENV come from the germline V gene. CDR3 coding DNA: TGTGCCAGCAGCCAATCCCACCGGGGGGGAACTGAAGCTTTCTTT. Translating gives CASSQSHRGGTEAFF.

CDR3 loop: CAWVPSSGNTIYF. For the CDR3, the DNA is TGTGCCTGGGTGCCAAGCTCTGGAAACACCATATATTTT. The rearrangement uses TRBV30 and TRBJ1-3; no firm D call. V dropped 5 bases and J dropped 0 bases, with 8 bases sitting between them. From germline, CDR1 is GTSNPN and CDR2 SVGIG (reference sequence). The CDR3 has 13 amino acids.

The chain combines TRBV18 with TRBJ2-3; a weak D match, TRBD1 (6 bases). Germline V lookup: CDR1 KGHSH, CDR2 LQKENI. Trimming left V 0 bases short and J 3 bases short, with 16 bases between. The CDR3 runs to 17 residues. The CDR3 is CASSPPRGRGETDTQYF. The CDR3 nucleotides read TGTGCCAGCTCACCACCCCGGGGCAGGGGAGAAACAGATACGCAGTATTTT.

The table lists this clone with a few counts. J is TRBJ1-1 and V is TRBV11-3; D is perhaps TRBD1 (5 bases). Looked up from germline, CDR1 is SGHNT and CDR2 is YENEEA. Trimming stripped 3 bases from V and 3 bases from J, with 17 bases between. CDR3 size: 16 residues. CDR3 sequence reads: CASSFGRDRGDTEAFF. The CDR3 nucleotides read TGTGCCAGCAGCTTCGGACGAGATAGGGGAGACACTGAAGCTTTCTTT.

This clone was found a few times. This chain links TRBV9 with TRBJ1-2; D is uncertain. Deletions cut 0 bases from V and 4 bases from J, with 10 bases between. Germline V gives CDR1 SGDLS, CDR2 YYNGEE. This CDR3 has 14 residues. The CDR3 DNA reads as TGTGCCAGCAGCGTAGGGGATTCACCCTATGGCTACACCTTC. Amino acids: CASSVGDSPYGYTF.

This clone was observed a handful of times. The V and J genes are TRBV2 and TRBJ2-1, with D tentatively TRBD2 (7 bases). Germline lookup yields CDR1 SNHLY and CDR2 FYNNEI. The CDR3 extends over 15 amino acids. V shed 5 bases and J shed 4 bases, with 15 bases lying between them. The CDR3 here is CASSTDGGLYNEQFF. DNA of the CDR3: TGTGCCAGCAGTACCGACGGGGGGCTGTACAATGAGCAGTTCTTC.

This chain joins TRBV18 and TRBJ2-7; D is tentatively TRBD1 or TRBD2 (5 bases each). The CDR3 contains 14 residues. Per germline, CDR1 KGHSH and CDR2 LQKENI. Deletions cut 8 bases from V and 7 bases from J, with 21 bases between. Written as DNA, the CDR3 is TGTGCCAGCCTCTCATCAGGGACCCGATATGAGCAGTACTTC. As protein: CASLSSGTRYEQYF.

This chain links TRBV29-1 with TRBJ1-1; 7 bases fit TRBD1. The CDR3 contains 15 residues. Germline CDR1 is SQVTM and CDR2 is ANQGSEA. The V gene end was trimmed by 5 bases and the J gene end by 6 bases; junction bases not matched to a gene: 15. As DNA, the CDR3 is TGCAGCGTTTCGGTTGTTGGCAGGGGGGCCTCTGAAGCTTTCTTT. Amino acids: CSVSVVGRGASEAFF.

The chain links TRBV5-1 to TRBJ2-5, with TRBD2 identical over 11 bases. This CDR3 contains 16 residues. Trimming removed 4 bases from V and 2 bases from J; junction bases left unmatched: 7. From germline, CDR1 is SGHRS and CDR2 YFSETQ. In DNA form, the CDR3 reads TGCGCCAGCAGCAGTAGCGGGGGGGCAGTACAAGAGACCCAGTACTTC. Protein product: CASSSSGGAVQETQYF.

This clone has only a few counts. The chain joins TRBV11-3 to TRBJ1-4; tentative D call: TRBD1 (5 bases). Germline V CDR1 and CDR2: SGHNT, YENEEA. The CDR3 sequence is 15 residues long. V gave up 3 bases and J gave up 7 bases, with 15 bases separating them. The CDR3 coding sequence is TGTGCCAGCAGCTTGGGACCCTCAATCGGTGAAAAACTGTTTTTT. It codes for CASSLGPSIGEKLFF.